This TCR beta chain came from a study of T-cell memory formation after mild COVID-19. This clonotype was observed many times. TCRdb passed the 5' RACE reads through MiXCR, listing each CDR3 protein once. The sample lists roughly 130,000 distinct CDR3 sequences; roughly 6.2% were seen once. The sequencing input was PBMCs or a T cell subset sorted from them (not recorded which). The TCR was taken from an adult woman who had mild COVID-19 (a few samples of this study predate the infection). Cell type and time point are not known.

CDR3 coding DNA: TGCGCCAGCAGCTTGGACGAAGGGAAGACTGAAGCTTTCTTT. The encoded protein is CASSLDEGKTEAFF. The chain combines TRBV5-1 with TRBJ1-1; D ambiguous. Germline V gene lookup returns CDR1 SGHRS and CDR2 YFSETQ. The CDR3 extends over 14 amino acids. V was trimmed by 0 bases and J by 5 bases, leaving 11 bases between them.